This TCR beta chain was sequenced for a study of T cell repertoires in cytomegalovirus infection. TCRdb re-derived calls from the reads in MiXCR, one entry per CDR3 protein. The sample lists about 480,000 distinct CDR3 sequences; around a third were seen once. Germline-derived CDR1 and CDR2 are SGHAT and FQNNGV. Trimming took 3 bases from V and 0 from J, leaving 15 bases between them. The CDR3 length is 17 residues. Comments on this clonotype: Antigen unknown.

The receptor was isolated from a human donor in good health (CMV status not recorded). Some clones in this sample may be carry-over from other donors' samples. Sequenced here: cultured PBMCs, sampled from culture after CMV antigen stimulation. V usage is TRBV11-2 and J usage is TRBJ2-1; D is perhaps TRBD2 (7 bases). The CDR3 region has the DNA TGTGCCAGCAGCTTGTTCGAGGGGGGGGCCTCCTACAATGAGCAGTTCTTC. As protein: CASSLFEGGASYNEQFF.